The 27 T cell receptor beta chains presented below share a single source sample, sequenced in a study of OX40 agonist ivuxolimab in advanced cancers. TCRdb keeps only in-frame clones here, not all; method: immunoSEQ multiplex PCR. Of tens of thousands of clones in the sample, approximately 90% were seen once. Here the sequenced sample was CD4+ or CD8+ T cells sorted from blood, taken in a trial of the OX40 agonist ivuxolimab. The receptors were gathered from an adult with an advanced solid tumor such as melanoma, head and neck, liver or kidney cancer.

The chain links TRBV19 to TRBJ1-2; 8 positions match TRBD1. The V gene end was trimmed by 3 bases and the J gene end by 8 bases; junction bases not matched to a gene: 14. Germline values: CDR1 LNHDA, CDR2 SQIVND (reference sequence). The CDR3 sequence is 16 residues long. The CDR3 DNA follows: TGTGCCAGTAGTATTTCCGGGACAGGCTTCTATGGAGGCTACACCTTC. Protein product: CASSISGTGFYGGYTF. The complete variable domain, with remaining parts taken from reference TRBV19 and TRBJ1-2, reads DGGITQSPKYLFRKEGQNVTLSCEQNLNHDAMYWYRQDPGQGLRLIYYSQIVNDFQKGDIAEGYSVSREKKESFPLTVTSAQKNPTAFYLCASSISGTGFYGGYTFGSGTRLTVV.

V and J are TRBV27 and TRBJ2-1; D tentatively reads TRBD1 or TRBD2 (5 bases each). This CDR3 region has 13 residues. V was cut by 5 bases and J by 6 bases, with 11 bases left in between. The germline gives CDR1 MNHEY, CDR2 SMNVEV (reference sequence). CDR3 sequence (DNA): TGTGCCAGCAGTACCTGGGACGGCAATGAGCAGTTCTTC. This gives the protein CASSTWDGNEQFF.

This clone has a single count. This chain joins TRBV19 and TRBJ1-2; TRBD1 is a possible D gene (6 bases). The V gene lost 3 bases and the J gene lost 4 bases, with 21 bases spanning the gap. CDR1 LNHDA and CDR2 SQIVND come from the germline V gene (reference sequence). The CDR3 spans 17 residues. In DNA form, the CDR3 reads TGTGCCAGTAGTATGGTGCCCGGACAGACACACCGCTATGGCTACACCTTC. This sequence encodes CASSMVPGQTHRYGYTF. The full variable domain, rest sourced from reference TRBV19 and TRBJ1-2, is DGGITQSPKYLFRKEGQNVTLSCEQNLNHDAMYWYRQDPGQGLRLIYYSQIVNDFQKGDIAEGYSVSREKKESFPLTVTSAQKNPTAFYLCASSMVPGQTHRYGYTFGSGTRLTVV.

The CDR3 sequence is CASSLWTSGRAGSDTQYF. As DNA, the CDR3 is TGTGCCAGCAGTTTATGGACTAGCGGGAGGGCCGGGTCAGATACGCAGTATTTT. The chain has TRBV28 and TRBJ2-3, with 14 bases aligning to TRBD2. Germline CDR1 MDHEN, CDR2 SYDVKM. The CDR3 runs 18 residues. J gave up 4 bases and V 0 bases, and 6 bases lay outside the gene matches.

The chain is built from TRBV29-1 and TRBJ2-4, with TRBD1 identical over 7 bases. The germline V gene encodes CDR1 SQVTM and CDR2 ANQGSEA. V lost 3 bases, J lost 6 bases, and 5 bases stayed unmatched. The CDR3 runs 13 residues. The CDR3 coding sequence is TGCAGCGTTGAGTATGGGGACAGAAACATTCAGTACTTC. This codes for CSVEYGDRNIQYF.

This chain connects TRBV5-1 to TRBJ2-1; TRBD1 agrees at 9 bases. The CDR3 covers 15 residues. V trimming: 4 bases; J trimming: 8 bases; junction bases outside the gene matches: 10. Per the germline V gene, CDR1 is SGHRS and CDR2 is YFSETQ. DNA for the CDR3: TGCGCCAGCAGCCTCGGGACAGGGTCCCGTGATGAGCAGTTCTTC. This codes for CASSLGTGSRDEQFF.

CDR3 sequence reads: CASSQRINEKLFF. CDR3 DNA sequence: TGCGCCAGCAGCCAAAGAATTAATGAAAAACTGTTTTTT. This sequence joins TRBV5-1 and TRBJ1-4; no clear D. The CDR3 has 13 amino acids. Trimming removed 4 bases from V and 4 bases from J, with 8 bases in between. The germline gives CDR1 SGHRS, CDR2 YFSETQ.

This chain links TRBV7-9 with TRBJ1-1; D uncertain. V dropped 3 bases and J dropped 1 base, with 6 bases sitting between them. This CDR3 comprises 13 residues. The V gene's germline CDR1 is SEHNR and CDR2 FQNEAQ (reference sequence). CDR3 in amino acids: CASSFGENTEAFF. CDR3 nucleotide sequence: TGTGCCAGCAGCTTTGGGGAGAACACTGAAGCTTTCTTT.

V usage is TRBV27 and J usage is TRBJ2-7, with D perhaps being TRBD1 or TRBD2 (5 bases each). Germline V gene lookup returns CDR1 MNHEY and CDR2 SMNVEV (reference sequence). V was shortened by 2 bases and J by 2 bases, with 10 bases between the two germline ends. This CDR3 is built from 14 residues. The CDR3: CASSLIGGTYEQYF. The CDR3 DNA sequence: TGTGCCAGCAGTTTAATTGGGGGAACCTACGAGCAGTACTTC.

The rearrangement links TRBV2 to TRBJ2-5; 7 nucleotides agree with TRBD1. The V gene's germline CDR1 is SNHLY and CDR2 FYNNEI. This CDR3 is 16 amino acids long. V was clipped by 3 bases and J by 5 bases; unmatched bases: 12. CDR3 bases: TGTGCCAGCAGTGATCCTGACAGGGAAGATTGGGAGACCCAGTACTTC. Protein product: CASSDPDREDWETQYF.

The chain joins TRBV9 to TRBJ2-2, with a tentative D call TRBD1 (6 bases). Germline loops: CDR1 SGDLS, CDR2 YYNGEE. V lost 0 bases to trimming and J lost 4 bases, with 10 bases between them. This CDR3 has 15 amino acids. CDR3 in DNA: TGTGCCAGCAGCGTAGTGGGGGCGAGCACCGGGGAGCTGTTTTTT. As protein: CASSVVGASTGELFF.

This clone has a single count. The chain combines TRBV27 with TRBJ1-3; the D is unclear. The CDR3 contains 16 residues. Germline loops: CDR1 MNHEY, CDR2 SMNVEV (reference sequence). Trimming removed 4 bases at V and 0 bases at J, with 13 bases between. In DNA, the CDR3 is TGTGCCAGCAGTTCCTCGGACGGCGGCTCTGGAAACACCATATATTTT. Amino acid sequence: CASSSSDGGSGNTIYF.

The chain combines TRBV28 with TRBJ2-7; D is perhaps TRBD1 (6 bases). This CDR3 region has 13 residues. Trimming took off 3 bases at V and 3 bases at J, with 9 bases between the two ends. Per germline, CDR1 MDHEN and CDR2 SYDVKM. The chain's CDR3 is CASSLNRVYEQYF. CDR3 DNA sequence: TGTGCCAGCAGTTTGAACAGGGTCTACGAGCAGTACTTC.

The V call is TRBV11-2, the J call TRBJ2-7; 10 positions match TRBD2. CDR1 is SGHAT, CDR2 FQNNGV, per germline. The CDR3 covers 17 residues. J gave up 2 bases and V 1 base, and 8 bases lay outside the gene matches. The CDR3: CASSLGGASGGAYEQYF. The CDR3, as DNA: TGTGCCAGCAGCTTAGGGGGGGCTAGCGGGGGAGCCTACGAGCAGTACTTC. Combining the CDR3 with reference TRBV11-2 and TRBJ2-7 gives the whole variable domain EAGVAQSPRYKIIEKRQSVAFWCNPISGHATLYWYQQILGQGPKLLIQFQNNGVVDDSQLPKDRFSAERLKGVDSTLKIQPAKLEDSAVYLCASSLGGASGGAYEQYFGPGTRLTVT.

The chain employs TRBV27 and TRBJ2-5, with 7 bases matching TRBD2. Looked up from germline, CDR1 is MNHEY and CDR2 is SMNVEV (reference sequence). V gave up 5 bases and J gave up 4 bases; unmatched junction bases: 13. CDR3 size: 16 residues. As DNA, the CDR3 is TGTGCCAGCAGTACACGCCGCCCGACTAGCATAGAGACCCAGTACTTC. Translation: CASSTRRPTSIETQYF.

The V and J genes are TRBV27 and TRBJ2-1; D remains unclear. Trimming removed 7 bases from V and 3 bases from J, with 4 bases in between. The germline CDR1 and CDR2 sequences are MNHEY and SMNVEV (reference sequence). CDR3 length: 11 residues. The CDR3: CASIYYNEQFF. CDR3 DNA sequence: TGTGCCAGCATTTACTACAATGAGCAGTTCTTC.

The CDR3 loop reads CASSANYEQYF. The CDR3 region has the DNA TGTGCCAGCAGCGCCAACTACGAGCAGTACTTC. This sequence joins TRBV5-4 and TRBJ2-5; D ambiguous. The J call may be mistaken, given a closer DNA end match to TRBJ2-7. CDR1 and CDR2 from the germline V gene are SGHNT and YYREEE (reference sequence). There are 11 residues in the CDR3.

CDR3 loop: CASSYEQKNEKLFF. CDR3 coding DNA: TGTGCCAGCAGTTACGAACAGAAGAATGAAAAACTGTTTTTT. The chain combines TRBV6-5 with TRBJ1-4; D call uncertain. Deletions cut 2 bases from V and 5 bases from J, with 9 bases between. The germline V gene has CDR1 MNHEY and CDR2 SVGAGI. CDR3 length: 14 amino acids.

The V gene is TRBV19, the J gene TRBJ2-1, with a tentative D call TRBD2 (6 bases). The V and J ends lost 5 bases and 0 bases respectively, with 17 bases between them. Germline loops: CDR1 LNHDA, CDR2 SQIVND (reference sequence). The CDR3 runs to 17 residues. The CDR3 DNA follows: TGTGCCAGTAGTCCCTACGAGCGGGCGAGCTCCTACAATGAGCAGTTCTTC. It specifies CASSPYERASSYNEQFF.

The chain has TRBV27 and TRBJ1-1; D perhaps matches TRBD1 (6 bases). This CDR3 has 15 residues. Germline values: CDR1 MNHEY, CDR2 SMNVEV (reference sequence). Trimming removed 6 bases from V and 5 bases from J, with 19 bases in between. The CDR3 loop is CASSLRGGHKTEAFF. CDR3 in DNA: TGTGCCAGCAGCCTTCGCGGGGGGCATAAGACTGAAGCTTTCTTT.

The sample holds one count of this clone. The chain has TRBV4-1 and TRBJ2-3; 7 bases map to TRBD2. The CDR3 extends over 16 amino acids. V trimming: 0 bases; J trimming: 0 bases; junction bases outside the gene matches: 3. Germline loops: CDR1 MGHRA, CDR2 YSYEKL. The CDR3 nucleotides are TGCGCCAGCAGCCAAGATCCGGGAGGTAGCACAGATACGCAGTATTTT. This gives the protein CASSQDPGGSTDTQYF.

This clone was picked up a small number of times. CDR3 DNA: TGTGCCAGCAGCTTCGCAGGGGGCGGGGACACTGAAGCTTTCTTT. As protein: CASSFAGGGDTEAFF. The chain joins TRBV7-9 to TRBJ1-1; 8 nucleotides align to TRBD1. V lost 3 bases, J lost 3 bases, and 6 bases stayed unmatched. This CDR3 has 15 residues. The germline CDR1 and CDR2 sequences are SEHNR and FQNEAQ (reference sequence).

This rearrangement joins TRBV28 to TRBJ2-3, with 16 bases lining up with TRBD2. The CDR3 is 18 amino acids. Per germline, CDR1 MDHEN and CDR2 SYDVKM. The junction had 8 bases not matched to a gene; V was cut back by 7 bases and J by 1 base. CDR3 in DNA: TGTGCCAGCAAACTGGGACTAGCGGGAGGGCCTGGCACAGATACGCAGTATTTT. Residues: CASKLGLAGGPGTDTQYF.

The chain joins TRBV28 to TRBJ2-1, with TRBD2 identical over 14 bases. CDR3 length equals 15 residues. The V segment lost 7 bases and the J segment 9 bases; nucleotides outside the gene matches: 8. CDR1 is MDHEN, CDR2 SYDVKM, per germline. The CDR3 reads CASTFGTSGSTEQFF. In DNA form, the CDR3 reads TGTGCCAGCACGTTTGGGACTAGCGGGAGTACTGAGCAGTTCTTC.

The chain recombines TRBV27 with TRBJ2-7, with TRBD2 identical over 15 bases. The V gene end was trimmed by 6 bases and the J gene end by 3 bases; junction bases not matched to a gene: 15. There are 19 residues in the CDR3. The germline V gene encodes CDR1 MNHEY and CDR2 SMNVEV (reference sequence). Here the CDR3 DNA reads TGTGCCAGCAGGCCCCTTCTGAGGGGACTAGCGGGAGGAGACTACGAGCAGTACTTC. Its protein is CASRPLLRGLAGGDYEQYF.

The table lists this clone with a count of one. The rearrangement uses TRBV6-5 and TRBJ1-5; D gene uncertain. CDR1 and CDR2 (germline): MNHEY, SVGAGI. Trimming removed 4 bases at V and 3 bases at J, with 16 bases between. The length of the CDR3 is 16 residues. The CDR3 sequence is CASSFRNPVLNQPQHF. In DNA, the CDR3 is TGTGCCAGCAGTTTCCGGAACCCGGTTCTCAATCAGCCCCAGCATTTT.

The V gene is TRBV7-9, the J gene TRBJ1-1, with 8 bases lining up with TRBD1. Losses at the gene ends were 5 bases for V and 1 base for J; bases not matched to a gene: 9. The CDR3 is 16 residues long. Germline V gene lookup returns CDR1 SEHNR and CDR2 FQNEAQ (reference sequence). The CDR3: CASSPWTGPSNTEAFF. The CDR3 region has the DNA TGTGCCAGCAGCCCTTGGACAGGGCCCTCGAACACTGAAGCTTTCTTT.